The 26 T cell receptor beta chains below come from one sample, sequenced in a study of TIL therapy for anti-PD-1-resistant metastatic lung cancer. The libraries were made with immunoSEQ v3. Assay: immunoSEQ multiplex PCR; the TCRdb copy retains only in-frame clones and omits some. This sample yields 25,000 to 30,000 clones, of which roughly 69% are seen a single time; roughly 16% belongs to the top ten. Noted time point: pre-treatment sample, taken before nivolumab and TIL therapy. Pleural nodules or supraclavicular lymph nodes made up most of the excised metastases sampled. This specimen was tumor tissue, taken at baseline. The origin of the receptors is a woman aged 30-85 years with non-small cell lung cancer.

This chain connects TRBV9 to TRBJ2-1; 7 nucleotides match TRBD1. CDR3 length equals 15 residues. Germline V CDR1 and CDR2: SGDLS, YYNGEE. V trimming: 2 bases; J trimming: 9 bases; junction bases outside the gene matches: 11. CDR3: CASSVGDRARGEQFF. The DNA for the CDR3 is TGTGCCAGCAGCGTGGGAGACAGGGCTAGAGGTGAGCAGTTCTTC.

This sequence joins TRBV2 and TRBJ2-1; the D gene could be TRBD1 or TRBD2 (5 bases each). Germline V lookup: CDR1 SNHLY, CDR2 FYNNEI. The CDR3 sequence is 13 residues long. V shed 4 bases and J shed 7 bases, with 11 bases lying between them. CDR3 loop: CASSVVWGNEQFF. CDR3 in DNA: TGTGCCAGCAGTGTAGTATGGGGGAATGAGCAGTTCTTC.

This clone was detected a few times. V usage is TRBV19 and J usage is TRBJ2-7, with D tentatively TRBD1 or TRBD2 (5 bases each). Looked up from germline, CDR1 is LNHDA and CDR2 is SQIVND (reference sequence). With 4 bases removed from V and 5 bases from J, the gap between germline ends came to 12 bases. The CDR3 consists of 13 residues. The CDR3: CASSSGGGHEQYF. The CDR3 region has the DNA TGTGCCAGTAGTAGTGGTGGGGGACACGAGCAGTACTTC. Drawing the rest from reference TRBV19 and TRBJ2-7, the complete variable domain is DGGITQSPKYLFRKEGQNVTLSCEQNLNHDAMYWYRQDPGQGLRLIYYSQIVNDFQKGDIAEGYSVSREKKESFPLTVTSAQKNPTAFYLCASSSGGGHEQYFGPGTRLTVT.

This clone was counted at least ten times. CDR3 in amino acids: CASSWGQGDMNTEAFF. The DNA of the CDR3 is TGTGCCAGCAGTTGGGGCCAGGGGGATATGAACACTGAAGCTTTCTTT. The chain uses TRBV6-5 and TRBJ1-1; the match to TRBD1 covers 7 bases. J gave up 0 bases and V 4 bases, and 8 bases lay outside the gene matches. Per germline, CDR1 MNHEY and CDR2 SVGAGI. There are 16 residues in the CDR3.

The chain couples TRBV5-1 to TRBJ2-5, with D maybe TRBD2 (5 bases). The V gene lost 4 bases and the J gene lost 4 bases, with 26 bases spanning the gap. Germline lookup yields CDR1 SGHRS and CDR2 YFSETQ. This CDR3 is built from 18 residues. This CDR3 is CASSAGPIPDGGGETQYF. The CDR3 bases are TGCGCCAGCAGCGCGGGTCCCATACCGGACGGAGGAGGAGAGACCCAGTACTTC.

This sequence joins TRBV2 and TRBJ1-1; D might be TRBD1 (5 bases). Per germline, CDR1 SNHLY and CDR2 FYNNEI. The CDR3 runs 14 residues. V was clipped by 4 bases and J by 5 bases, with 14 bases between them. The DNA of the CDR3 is TGTGCCAGCAGTGCGTGGGCAGGGAGGACTGAAGCTTTCTTT. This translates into CASSAWAGRTEAFF.

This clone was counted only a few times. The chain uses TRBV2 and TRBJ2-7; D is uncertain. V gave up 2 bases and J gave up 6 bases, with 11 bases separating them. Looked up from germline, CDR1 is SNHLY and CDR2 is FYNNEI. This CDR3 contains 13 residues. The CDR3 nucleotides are TGTGCCAGCAGTGAATTGAAGGCTGGCGAGCAGTACTTC. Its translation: CASSELKAGEQYF.

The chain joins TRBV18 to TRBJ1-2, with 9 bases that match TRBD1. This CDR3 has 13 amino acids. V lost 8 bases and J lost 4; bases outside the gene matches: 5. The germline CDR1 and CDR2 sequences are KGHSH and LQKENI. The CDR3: CASDPGQGYGYTF. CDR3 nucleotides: TGTGCCAGCGACCCGGGACAGGGCTATGGCTACACCTTC.

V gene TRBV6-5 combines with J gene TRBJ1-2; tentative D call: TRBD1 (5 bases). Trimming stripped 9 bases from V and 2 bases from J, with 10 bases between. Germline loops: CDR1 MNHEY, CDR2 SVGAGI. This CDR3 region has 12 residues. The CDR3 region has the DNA TGTGCCAGTCGACAGATCAACTATGGCTACACCTTC. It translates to CASRQINYGYTF.

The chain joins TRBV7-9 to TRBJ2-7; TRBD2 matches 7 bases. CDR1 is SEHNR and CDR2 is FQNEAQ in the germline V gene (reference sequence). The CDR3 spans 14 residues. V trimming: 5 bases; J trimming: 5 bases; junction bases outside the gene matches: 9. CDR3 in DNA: TGTGCCAGCAGCCAATCGGGACTATTCAACGAGCAGTACTTC. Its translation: CASSQSGLFNEQYF. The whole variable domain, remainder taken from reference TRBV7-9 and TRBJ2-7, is DTGVSQNPRHKITKRGQNVTFRCDPISEHNRLYWYRQTLGQGPEFLTYFQNEAQLEKSRLLSDRFSAERPKGSFSTLEIQRTEQGDSAMYLCASSQSGLFNEQYFGPGTRLTVT.

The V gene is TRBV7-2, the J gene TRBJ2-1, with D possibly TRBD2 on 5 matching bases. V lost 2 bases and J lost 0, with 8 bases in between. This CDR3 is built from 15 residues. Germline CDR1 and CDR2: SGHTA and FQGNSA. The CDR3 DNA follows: TGTGCCAGCAGCTTAAGCCGGGACTCCTACAATGAGCAGTTCTTC. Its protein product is CASSLSRDSYNEQFF.

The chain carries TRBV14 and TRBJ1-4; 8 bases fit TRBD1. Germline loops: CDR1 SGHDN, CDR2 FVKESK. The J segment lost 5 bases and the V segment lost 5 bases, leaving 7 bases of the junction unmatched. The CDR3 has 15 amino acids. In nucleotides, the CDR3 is TGTGCCAGCAGCACCTGGACAGGGAGAAATGAAAAACTGTTTTTT. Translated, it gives CASSTWTGRNEKLFF.

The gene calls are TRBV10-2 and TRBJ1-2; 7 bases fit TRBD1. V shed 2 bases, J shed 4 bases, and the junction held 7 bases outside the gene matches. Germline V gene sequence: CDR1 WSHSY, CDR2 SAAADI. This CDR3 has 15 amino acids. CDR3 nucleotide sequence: TGCGCCAGCAGTGAGCCCTTAACAGGGGCCTATGGCTACACCTTC. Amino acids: CASSEPLTGAYGYTF.

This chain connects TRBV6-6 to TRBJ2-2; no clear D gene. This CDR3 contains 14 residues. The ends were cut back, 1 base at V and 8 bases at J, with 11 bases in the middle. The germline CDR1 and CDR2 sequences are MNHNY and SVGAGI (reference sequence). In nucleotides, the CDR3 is TGTGCCAGCAGTTACTTCGGCCAGTCTGGGGAGCTGTTTTTT. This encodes CASSYFGQSGELFF.

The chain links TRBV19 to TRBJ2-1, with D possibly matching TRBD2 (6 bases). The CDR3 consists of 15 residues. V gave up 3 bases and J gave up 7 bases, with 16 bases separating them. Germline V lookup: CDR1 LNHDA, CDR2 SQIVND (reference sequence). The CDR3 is CASSILGGMTNEQFF. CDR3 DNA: TGTGCCAGTAGTATTCTTGGCGGGATGACGAATGAGCAGTTCTTC. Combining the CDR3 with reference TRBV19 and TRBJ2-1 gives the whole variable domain DGGITQSPKYLFRKEGQNVTLSCEQNLNHDAMYWYRQDPGQGLRLIYYSQIVNDFQKGDIAEGYSVSREKKESFPLTVTSAQKNPTAFYLCASSILGGMTNEQFFGPGTRLTVL.

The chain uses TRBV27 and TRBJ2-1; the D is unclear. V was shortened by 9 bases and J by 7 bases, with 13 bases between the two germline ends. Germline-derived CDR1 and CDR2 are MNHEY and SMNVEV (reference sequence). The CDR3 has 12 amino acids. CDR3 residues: CASSVIGNEQFF. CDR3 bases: TGTGCCAGTTCGGTAATAGGGAATGAGCAGTTCTTC.

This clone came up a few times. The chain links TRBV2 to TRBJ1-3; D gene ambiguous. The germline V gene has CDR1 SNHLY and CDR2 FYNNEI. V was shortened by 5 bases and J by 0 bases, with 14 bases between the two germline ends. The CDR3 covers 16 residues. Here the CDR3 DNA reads TGTGCCAGCAGTCGGGGTTCTGCCGGCTCTGGAAACACCATATATTTT. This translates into CASSRGSAGSGNTIYF. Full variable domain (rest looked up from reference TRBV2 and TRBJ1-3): EPEVTQTPSHQVTQMGQEVILRCVPISNHLYFYWYRQILGQKVEFLVSFYNNEISEKSEIFDDQFSVERPDGSNFTLKIRSTKLEDSAMYFCASSRGSAGSGNTIYFGEGSWLTVV.

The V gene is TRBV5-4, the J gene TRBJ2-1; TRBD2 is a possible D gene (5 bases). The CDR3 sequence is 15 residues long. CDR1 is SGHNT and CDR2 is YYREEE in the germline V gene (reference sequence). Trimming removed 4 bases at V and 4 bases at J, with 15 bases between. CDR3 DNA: TGTGCCAGCAGCCGCAATACCGGGGATTACAATGAGCAGTTCTTC. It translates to CASSRNTGDYNEQFF.

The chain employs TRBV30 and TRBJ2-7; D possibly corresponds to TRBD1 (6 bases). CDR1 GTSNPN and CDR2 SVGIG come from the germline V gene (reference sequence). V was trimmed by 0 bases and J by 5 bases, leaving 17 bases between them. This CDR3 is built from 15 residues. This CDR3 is CAWSVYRASGHEQYF. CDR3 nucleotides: TGTGCCTGGAGTGTATACAGGGCCAGCGGCCACGAGCAGTACTTC.

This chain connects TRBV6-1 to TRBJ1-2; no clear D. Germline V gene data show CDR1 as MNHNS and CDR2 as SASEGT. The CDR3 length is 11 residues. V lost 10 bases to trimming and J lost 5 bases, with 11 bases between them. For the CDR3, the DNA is TGTGCCACCCAGTTAGGGTATGGCTACACCTTC. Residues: CATQLGYGYTF.

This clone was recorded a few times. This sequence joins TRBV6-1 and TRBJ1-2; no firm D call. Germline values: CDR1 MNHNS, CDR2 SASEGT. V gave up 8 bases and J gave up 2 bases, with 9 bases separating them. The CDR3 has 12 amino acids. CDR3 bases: TGTGCCAGCCACGTGGGGAACTATGGCTACACCTTC. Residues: CASHVGNYGYTF.

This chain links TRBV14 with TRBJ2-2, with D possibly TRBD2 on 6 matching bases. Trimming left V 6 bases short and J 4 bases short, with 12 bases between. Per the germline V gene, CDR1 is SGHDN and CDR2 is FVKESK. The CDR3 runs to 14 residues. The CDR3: CASREGLSTGELFF. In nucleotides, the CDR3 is TGTGCCAGCAGGGAGGGTTTGAGCACCGGGGAGCTGTTTTTT.

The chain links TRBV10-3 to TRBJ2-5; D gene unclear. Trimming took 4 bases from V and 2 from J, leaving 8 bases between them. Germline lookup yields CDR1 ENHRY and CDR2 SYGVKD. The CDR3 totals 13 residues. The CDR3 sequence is CAISAQLQETQYF. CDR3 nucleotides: TGTGCCATCAGTGCCCAGCTACAAGAGACCCAGTACTTC.

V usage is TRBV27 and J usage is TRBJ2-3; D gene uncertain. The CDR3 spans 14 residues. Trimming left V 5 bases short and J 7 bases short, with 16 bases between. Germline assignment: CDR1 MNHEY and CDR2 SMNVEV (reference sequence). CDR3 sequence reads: CASSPTSYGNTQYF. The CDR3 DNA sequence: TGTGCCAGCAGTCCCACCTCGTACGGAAATACGCAGTATTTT.

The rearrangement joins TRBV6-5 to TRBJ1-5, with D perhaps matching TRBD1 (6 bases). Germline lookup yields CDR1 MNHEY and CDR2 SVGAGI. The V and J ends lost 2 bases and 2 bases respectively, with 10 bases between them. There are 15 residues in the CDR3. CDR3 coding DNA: TGTGCCAGCAGTTACGGGGGGCTCGGCAATCAGCCCCAGCATTTT. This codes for CASSYGGLGNQPQHF.

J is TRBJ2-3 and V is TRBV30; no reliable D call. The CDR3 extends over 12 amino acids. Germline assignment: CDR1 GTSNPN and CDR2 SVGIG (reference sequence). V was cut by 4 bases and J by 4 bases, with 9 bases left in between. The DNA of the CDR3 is TGTGCCTGGAACCAGATGGCAGATACGCAGTATTTT. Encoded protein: CAWNQMADTQYF.